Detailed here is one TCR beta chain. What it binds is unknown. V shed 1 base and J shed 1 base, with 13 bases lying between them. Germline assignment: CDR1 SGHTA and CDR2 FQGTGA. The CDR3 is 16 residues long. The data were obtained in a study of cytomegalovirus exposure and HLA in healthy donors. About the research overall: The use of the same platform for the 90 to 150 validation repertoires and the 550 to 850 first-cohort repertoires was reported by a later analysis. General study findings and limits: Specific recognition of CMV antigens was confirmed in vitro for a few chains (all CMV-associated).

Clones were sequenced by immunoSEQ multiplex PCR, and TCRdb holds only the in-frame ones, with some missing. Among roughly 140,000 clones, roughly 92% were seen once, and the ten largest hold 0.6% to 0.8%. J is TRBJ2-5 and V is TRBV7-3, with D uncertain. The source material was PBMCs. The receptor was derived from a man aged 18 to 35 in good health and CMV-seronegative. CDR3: CASSLNVGPGQETQYF. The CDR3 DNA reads TGTGCCAGCAGCTTAAACGTTGGGCCAGGCCAAGAGACCCAGTACTTC. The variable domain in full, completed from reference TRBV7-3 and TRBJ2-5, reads GAGVSQTPSNKVTEKGKYVELRCDPISGHTALYWYRQSLGQGPEFLIYFQGTGAADDSGLPNDRFFAVRPEGSVSTLKIQRTERGDSAVYLCASSLNVGPGQETQYFGPGTRLLVL.